This T cell receptor beta chain derives from a study of blood T cell repertoires in COVID-19. Whole-study context: Samples came from the United States, Italy and Spain, spanning acute and convalescent COVID-19. PBMCs, B-cell-depleted T cells, or T cells provided the cDNA or gDNA that made up the material.

The table came from immunoSEQ multiplex PCR; TCRdb's copy has only in-frame clones and leaves some out. The sample carries tens of thousands of clones, 86% recorded once. The sequenced sample was peripheral blood. This sequence originates from a man aged 25-45 years with acute or convalescent COVID-19.

The DNA for the CDR3 is TGCAGTGCTAGTTCAGGGGCTAACTATGGCTACACCTTC. This encodes CSASSGANYGYTF. V gene TRBV20-1 combines with J gene TRBJ1-2; weak D call: TRBD1 (6 bases). This CDR3 region has 13 residues. Germline V lookup: CDR1 DFQATT, CDR2 SNEGSKA (reference sequence). With 3 bases removed from V and 0 bases from J, the gap between germline ends came to 8 bases.